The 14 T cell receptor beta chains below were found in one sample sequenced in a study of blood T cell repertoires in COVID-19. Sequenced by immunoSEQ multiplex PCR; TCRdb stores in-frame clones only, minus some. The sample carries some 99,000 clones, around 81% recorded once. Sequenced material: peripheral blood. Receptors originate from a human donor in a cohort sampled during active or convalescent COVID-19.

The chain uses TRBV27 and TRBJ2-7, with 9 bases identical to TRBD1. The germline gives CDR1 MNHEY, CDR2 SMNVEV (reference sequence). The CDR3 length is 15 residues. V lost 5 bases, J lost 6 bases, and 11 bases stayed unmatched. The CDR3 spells CASSPLGTGTPEQYF. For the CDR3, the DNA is TGTGCCAGCAGTCCATTGGGGACAGGGACACCCGAGCAGTACTTC.

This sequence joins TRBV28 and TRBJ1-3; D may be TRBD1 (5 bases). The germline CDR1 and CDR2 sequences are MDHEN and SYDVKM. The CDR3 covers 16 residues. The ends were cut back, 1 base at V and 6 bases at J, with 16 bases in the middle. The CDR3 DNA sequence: TGTGCCAGCAGTTTATTCCTCACAGGAGGGACAAACACCATATATTTT. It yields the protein CASSLFLTGGTNTIYF. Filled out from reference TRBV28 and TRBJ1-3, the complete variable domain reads DVKVTQSSRYLVKRTGEKVFLECVQDMDHENMFWYRQDPGLGLRLIYFSYDVKMKEKGDIPEGYSVSREKKERFSLILESASTNQTSMYLCASSLFLTGGTNTIYFGEGSWLTVV.

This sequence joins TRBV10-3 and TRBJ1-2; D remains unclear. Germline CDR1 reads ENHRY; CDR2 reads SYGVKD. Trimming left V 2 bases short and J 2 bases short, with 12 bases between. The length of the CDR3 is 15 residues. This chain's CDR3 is CAISEGGRLNYGYTF. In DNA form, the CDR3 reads TGTGCCATCAGTGAGGGTGGGAGGTTAAACTATGGCTACACCTTC.

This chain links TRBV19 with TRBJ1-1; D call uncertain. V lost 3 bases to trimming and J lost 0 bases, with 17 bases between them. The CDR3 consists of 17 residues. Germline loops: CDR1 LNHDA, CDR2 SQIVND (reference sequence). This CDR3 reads CASSIRNRREVNTEAFF. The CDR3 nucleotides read TGTGCCAGTAGTATCAGAAATCGGAGGGAGGTGAACACTGAAGCTTTCTTT. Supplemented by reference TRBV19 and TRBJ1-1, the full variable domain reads DGGITQSPKYLFRKEGQNVTLSCEQNLNHDAMYWYRQDPGQGLRLIYYSQIVNDFQKGDIAEGYSVSREKKESFPLTVTSAQKNPTAFYLCASSIRNRREVNTEAFFGQGTRLTVV.

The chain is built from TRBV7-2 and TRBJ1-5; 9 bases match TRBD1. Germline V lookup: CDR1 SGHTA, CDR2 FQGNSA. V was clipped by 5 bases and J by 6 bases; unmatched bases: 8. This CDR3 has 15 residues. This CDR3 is CASSPDRGNFQPQHF. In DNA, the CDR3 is TGTGCCAGCAGCCCGGACAGGGGTAATTTTCAGCCCCAGCATTTT.

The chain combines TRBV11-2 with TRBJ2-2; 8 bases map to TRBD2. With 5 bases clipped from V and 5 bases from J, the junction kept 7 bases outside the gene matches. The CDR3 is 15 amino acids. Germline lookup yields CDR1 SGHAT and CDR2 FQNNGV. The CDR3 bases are TGTGCCAGCAGCAAAGCGGGAGTGGGGACCGGGGAGCTGTTTTTT. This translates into CASSKAGVGTGELFF.

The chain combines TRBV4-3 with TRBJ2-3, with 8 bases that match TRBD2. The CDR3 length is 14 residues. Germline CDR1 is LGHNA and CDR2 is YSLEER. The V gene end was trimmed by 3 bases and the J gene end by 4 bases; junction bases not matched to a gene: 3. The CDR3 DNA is TGCGCCAGCAGCCAGACTAGCGCGCCAGATACGCAGTATTTT. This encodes CASSQTSAPDTQYF.

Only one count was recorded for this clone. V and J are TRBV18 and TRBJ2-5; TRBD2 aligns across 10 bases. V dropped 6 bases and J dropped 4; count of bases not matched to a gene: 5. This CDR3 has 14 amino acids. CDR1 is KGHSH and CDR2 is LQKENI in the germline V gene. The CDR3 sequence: CASSLTSGSETQYF. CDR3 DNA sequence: TGTGCCAGCTCGCTGACTAGCGGGTCAGAGACCCAGTACTTC.

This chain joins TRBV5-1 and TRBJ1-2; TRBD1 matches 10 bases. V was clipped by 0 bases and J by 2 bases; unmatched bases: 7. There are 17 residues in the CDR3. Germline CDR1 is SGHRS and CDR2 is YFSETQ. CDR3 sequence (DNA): TGCGCCAGCAGCTTGGGGCAGGGACAGGGGAACAACTATGGCTACACCTTC. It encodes CASSLGQGQGNNYGYTF.

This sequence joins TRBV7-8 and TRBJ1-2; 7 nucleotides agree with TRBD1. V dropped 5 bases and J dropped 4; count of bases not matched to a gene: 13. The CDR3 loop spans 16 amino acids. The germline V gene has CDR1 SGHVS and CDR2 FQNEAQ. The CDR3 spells CASSTQTGDRFYGYTF. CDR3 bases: TGTGCCAGCAGCACTCAAACAGGGGATCGTTTCTATGGCTACACCTTC.

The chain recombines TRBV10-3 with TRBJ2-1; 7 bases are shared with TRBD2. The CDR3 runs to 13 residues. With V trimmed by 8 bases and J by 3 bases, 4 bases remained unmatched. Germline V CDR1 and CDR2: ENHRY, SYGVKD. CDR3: CAIAPGGYNEQFF. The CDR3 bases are TGTGCCATCGCACCGGGGGGCTACAATGAGCAGTTCTTC.

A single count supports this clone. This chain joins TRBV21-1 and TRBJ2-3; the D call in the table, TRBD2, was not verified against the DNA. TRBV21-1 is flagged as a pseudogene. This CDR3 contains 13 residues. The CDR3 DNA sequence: TGTGCCAGCAGCAATCCGCGTAGCGGGAGGGAGTATTTT. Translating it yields CASSNPRSGREYF.

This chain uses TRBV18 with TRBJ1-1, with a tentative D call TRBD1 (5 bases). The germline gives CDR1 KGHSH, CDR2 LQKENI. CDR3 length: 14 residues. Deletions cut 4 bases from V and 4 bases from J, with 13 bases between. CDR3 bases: TGTGCCAGCTCACTCACGGGGGGACTCACTGAAGCTTTCTTT. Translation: CASSLTGGLTEAFF. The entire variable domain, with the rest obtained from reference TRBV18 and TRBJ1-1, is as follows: NAGVMQNPRHLVRRRGQEARLRCSPMKGHSHVYWYRQLPEEGLKFMVYLQKENIIDESGMPKERFSAEFPKEGPSILRIQQVVRGDSAAYFCASSLTGGLTEAFFGQGTRLTVV.

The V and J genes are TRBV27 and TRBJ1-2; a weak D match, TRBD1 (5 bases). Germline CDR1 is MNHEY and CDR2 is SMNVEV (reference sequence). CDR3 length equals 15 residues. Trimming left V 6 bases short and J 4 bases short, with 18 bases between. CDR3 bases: TGTGCCAGCAGGGGCAGGGCGGGATATCTCTATGGCTACACCTTC. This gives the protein CASRGRAGYLYGYTF.